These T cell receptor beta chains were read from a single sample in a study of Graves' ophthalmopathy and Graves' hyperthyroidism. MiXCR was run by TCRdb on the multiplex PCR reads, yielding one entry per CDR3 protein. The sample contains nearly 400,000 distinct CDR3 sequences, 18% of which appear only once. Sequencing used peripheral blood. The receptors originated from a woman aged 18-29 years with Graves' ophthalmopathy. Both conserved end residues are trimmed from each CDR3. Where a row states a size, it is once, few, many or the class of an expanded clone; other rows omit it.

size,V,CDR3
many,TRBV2,ASSASAGKTVEQY
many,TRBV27,ASSPRPSYEQY
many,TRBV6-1,ASSEGGRGAF
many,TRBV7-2,ASSLEGADYGYT
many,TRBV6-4,ASSDPSGRWTDTQY
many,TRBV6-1,ASSPRGQSGSYEQY
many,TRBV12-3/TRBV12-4,ASSLVGSGSRGQY
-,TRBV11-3,ASSPSKAGAETQY
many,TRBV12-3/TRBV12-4,ASSLGGAVNTGELF
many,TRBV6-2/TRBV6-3,ASSSDGSAEAF
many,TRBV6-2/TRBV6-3,ASSSPLGQAGYEQY
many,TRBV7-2,ASSRGALSYEQY
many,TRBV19,ASIQNTEAF
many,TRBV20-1,SAITLETQY
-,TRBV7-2,ASSLGQERAPLH
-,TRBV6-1,ASSVVAGEISPLH
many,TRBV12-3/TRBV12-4,ASRTGGGSYEQY
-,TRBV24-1,ATSDADRAQETQY
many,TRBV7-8,ASSLARLAGGSYEQY
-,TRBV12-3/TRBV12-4,ASSLDTANTEAF
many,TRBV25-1,ASSERIESGELF
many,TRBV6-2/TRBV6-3,ASSFTGTSGNSYEQY
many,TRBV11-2,ASSLGGASSGNTIY
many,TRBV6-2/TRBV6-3,ASSYRPAKNIQY
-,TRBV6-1,ASRGLNTGGGGYT
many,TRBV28,ASSLQGVPETQY
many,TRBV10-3,AISSGQGGGYT
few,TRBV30,AWSRQGDTEAF
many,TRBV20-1,SATYRGSSYEQY
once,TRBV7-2,ASSFDGDQPQH
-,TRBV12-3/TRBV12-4,ASPGQGAGNYGYT
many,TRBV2,ASSDGGGPTDTQY
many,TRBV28,ASRNFRFRWARNYEQY
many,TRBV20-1,SARVRGLNSPLH
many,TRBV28,ASSGGESVETQY
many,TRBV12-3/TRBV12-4,ASSLMRASNTEAF
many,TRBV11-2,ASSLDLWDRDGYT
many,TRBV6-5,ASSYSPGGGSPLH
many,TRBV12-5,ASGSWTGGHYGYT
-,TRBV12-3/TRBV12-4,ASSPLAGGQSYEQY
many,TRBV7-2,ASSLVMGYEQY
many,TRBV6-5,ASSLRELIDTQY
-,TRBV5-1,ASSLPGQGGPETQY
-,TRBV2,ARDRGDNTEAF
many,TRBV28,ASSWEVGNTEAF
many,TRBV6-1,ASSHVRTQY
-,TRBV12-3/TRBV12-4,ASSFTGIYEQY
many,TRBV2,ASIEGYEQY
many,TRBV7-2,ASSMYRAQYYEQY
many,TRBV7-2,ASSPPGGQGGELF
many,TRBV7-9,ASSPRGSYEQY
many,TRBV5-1,ASSLVWEPPVDGYT